This TCR beta chain was retrieved from a study of blood T cell repertoires in COVID-19. On the study more broadly: Italy, Spain and the United States were the sources of the convalescent and acute COVID-19 samples. The cDNA or gDNA used as material had been derived from T cells, B-cell-depleted T cells, or PBMCs.

Per the original methods: By means of reference gene primer amplification, nucleated cell counts were estimated. The table came from immunoSEQ multiplex PCR; TCRdb's copy has only in-frame clones and leaves some out. V and J calls and clone size follow that table, whereas D and trimming were derived from the DNA. The sample has about 89,000 clones; roughly 90% are singletons. Sequenced: peripheral blood. This clonotype originated in a male donor with acute or convalescent COVID-19.

The CDR3 nucleotides are TGTGCCTGGAGTGTACTGGGCGGGGGTAGATACGAGCAGTACTTC. Protein sequence: CAWSVLGGGRYEQYF. The chain links TRBV30 to TRBJ2-7, with 7 nucleotides matching TRBD2. V dropped 0 bases and J dropped 4; count of bases not matched to a gene: 9. The CDR3 spans 15 residues. The germline gives CDR1 GTSNPN, CDR2 SVGIG (reference sequence).